Described below is a single T cell receptor (beta chain) sequence and its context. The antigen is undetermined. This sample is part of a study of Ad26.COV2.S vaccination and SARS-CoV-2 variants. This CDR3 has 16 amino acids. Germline V gene sequence: CDR1 MNHEY, CDR2 SVGEGT. V trimming: 2 bases; J trimming: 0 bases; junction bases outside the gene matches: 6. The method was immunoSEQ multiplex PCR; TCRdb's version includes in-frame clones alone and lacks a portion of them. Counted here are about 350,000 clones, 92% occurring once; the ten biggest clones make up under 5%. Whole-study results and caveats: A substantial breadth of spike-specific CD8+ and CD4+ T cell responses after vaccination has been reported.

The input for sequencing was peripheral blood, taken after recovery from COVID-19. V is TRBV6-2 or TRBV6-3 and J is TRBJ1-1; the match to TRBD1 covers 7 bases. The sequence derives from a human donor who had recovered from COVID-19. The CDR3 region is CASSYRQGGLNTEAFF. The CDR3 nucleotides read TGTGCCAGCAGTTACAGGCAGGGGGGGTTGAACACTGAAGCTTTCTTT.